Each of the 19 T cell receptor beta chains below was sequenced from the same sample in a study of cytomegalovirus exposure and HLA in healthy donors. Profiled with immunoSEQ multiplex PCR; TCRdb holds only in-frame clones, not every one. This table holds fewer than 150,000 clones, around 86% found once. Sequenced input: PBMCs. Source of these receptors: a man aged 18 to 29 in good health and CMV-seronegative.

The genes are TRBV30 and TRBJ2-3; TRBD2 matches 9 bases. The germline CDR1 and CDR2 sequences are GTSNPN and SVGIG (reference sequence). The CDR3 loop spans 17 amino acids. The junction had 10 bases not matched to a gene; V was cut back by 0 bases and J by 3 bases. Here the CDR3 reads CAWSVIRSGRQTDTQYF. The CDR3 nucleotides are TGTGCCTGGAGTGTAATTAGGAGCGGGAGGCAGACAGATACGCAGTATTTT.

The gene calls are TRBV30 and TRBJ2-1; 13 bases are shared with TRBD2. The germline V gene has CDR1 GTSNPN and CDR2 SVGIG (reference sequence). This CDR3 has 14 amino acids. The junction had 3 bases not matched to a gene; V was cut back by 5 bases and J by 5 bases. CDR3 loop: CAWQGTSGDNEQFF. The CDR3 DNA follows: TGTGCCTGGCAGGGGACTAGCGGGGACAATGAGCAGTTCTTC.

The J gene is TRBJ1-1, the V gene TRBV29-1, with 8 bases that match TRBD1. Germline CDR1 and CDR2: SQVTM and ANQGSEA. The CDR3 has 12 amino acids. V was pared by 5 bases and J by 6 bases, with 5 bases of the junction left unmatched. CDR3 residues: CSVLTGDAEAFF. The CDR3 DNA follows: TGCAGCGTTCTGACAGGGGACGCTGAAGCTTTCTTT.

This clone turned up a few times. V is TRBV5-1 and J is TRBJ2-5, with TRBD2 identical over 7 bases. With 4 bases clipped from V and 2 bases from J, the junction kept 5 bases outside the gene matches. The CDR3 is made up of 14 amino acids. Germline-derived CDR1 and CDR2 are SGHRS and YFSETQ. The CDR3, as DNA: TGCGCCAGCAGCCCCGGACTAGTACAAGAGACCCAGTACTTC. This codes for CASSPGLVQETQYF.

The rearrangement joins TRBV29-1 to TRBJ1-5; a weak D match, TRBD1 (5 bases). The CDR3 runs to 17 residues. Trimming shortened V by 5 bases and J by 3 bases, and 23 bases separated the two germline ends. CDR1 and CDR2 from the germline V gene are SQVTM and ANQGSEA. CDR3 nucleotide sequence: TGCAGCGTTTCCACAAGCTCAGGGAATCCCCTCAATCAGCCCCAGCATTTT. This translates into CSVSTSSGNPLNQPQHF. The variable domain in full, completed from reference TRBV29-1 and TRBJ1-5, reads SAVISQKPSRDICQRGTSLTIQCQVDSQVTMMFWYRQQPGQSLTLIATANQGSEATYESGFVIDKFPISRPNLTFSTLTVSNMSPEDSSIYLCSVSTSSGNPLNQPQHFGDGTRLSIL.

The rearrangement uses TRBV9 and TRBJ1-2; 12 bases are a match to TRBD1. Germline loops: CDR1 SGDLS, CDR2 YYNGEE. Trimming cost V 4 bases and J 4 bases; bases outside gene matches: 5. The CDR3 covers 15 residues. The CDR3 reads CASSPGTGGFYGYTF. CDR3 DNA sequence: TGTGCCAGCAGCCCCGGGACAGGGGGCTTCTATGGCTACACCTTC.

The genes are TRBV5-1 and TRBJ2-3; 8 nucleotides match TRBD2. Germline V CDR1 and CDR2: SGHRS, YFSETQ. The J segment lost 6 bases and the V segment lost 5 bases, leaving 14 bases of the junction unmatched. The CDR3 is 16 amino acids. The CDR3 nucleotides read TGCGCCAGCAGTTCCAGCGGGAGAGGAACTTCCGATACGCAGTATTTT. It encodes CASSSSGRGTSDTQYF.

The CDR3 DNA reads TGTGCCAGCAGTCACGGACAACTCCTTAATTCACCCCTCCACTTT. Its translation: CASSHGQLLNSPLHF. The chain is built from TRBV2 and TRBJ1-6; weak D call: TRBD1 (5 bases). Germline values: CDR1 SNHLY, CDR2 FYNNEI. Trimming left V 5 bases short and J 6 bases short, with 14 bases between. There are 15 residues in the CDR3.

Remarks on this clone: This sample includes further DNA sequences coding for the same CDR3. The V and J genes are TRBV6-5 and TRBJ2-3; weak D call: TRBD2 (5 bases). There are 16 residues in the CDR3. Germline-derived CDR1 and CDR2 are MNHEY and SVGAGI. Trimming left V 0 bases short and J 0 bases short, with 10 bases between. CDR3 DNA sequence: TGTGCCAGCAGTTACTCCGGCGGGTCTAGCACAGATACGCAGTATTTT. It is translated as CASSYSGGSSTDTQYF.

CDR3 sequence reads: CASSEGTIYNEQFF. Here the CDR3 DNA reads TGTGCCAGCAGTGAAGGGACAATTTACAATGAGCAGTTCTTC. The chain joins TRBV6-1 to TRBJ2-1; D perhaps matches TRBD1 (5 bases). This CDR3 contains 14 residues. The ends were cut back, 1 base at V and 4 bases at J, with 8 bases in the middle. CDR1 and CDR2 from the germline V gene are MNHNS and SASEGT.

In DNA, the CDR3 is TGCGCCAGCCGGAGGGATTCTACCGGGGAGCTGTTTTTT. Translation gives CASRRDSTGELFF. V is TRBV5-1 and J is TRBJ2-2; perhaps TRBD2 as D (6 bases). CDR1 SGHRS and CDR2 YFSETQ come from the germline V gene. CDR3 length equals 13 residues. Trimming took off 7 bases at V and 5 bases at J, with 12 bases between the two ends.

This chain connects TRBV18 to TRBJ1-1, with D perhaps TRBD1 (5 bases). The CDR3 is 13 amino acids. Trimming left V 0 bases short and J 7 bases short, with 9 bases between. The V gene's germline CDR1 is KGHSH and CDR2 LQKENI. The CDR3 is CASSPPQGLEAFF. The CDR3 nucleotides read TGTGCCAGCTCACCACCCCAGGGACTTGAAGCTTTCTTT.

J is TRBJ2-3 and V is TRBV19; D possibly corresponds to TRBD2 (6 bases). Germline-derived CDR1 and CDR2 are LNHDA and SQIVND (reference sequence). The ends were cut back, 7 bases at V and 1 base at J, with 12 bases in the middle. The CDR3 runs 14 residues. CDR3 residues: CASTSGPGTDTQYF. CDR3 nucleotides: TGTGCCAGTACAAGCGGGCCCGGCACAGATACGCAGTATTTT.

This clone was seen just once. The chain has TRBV7-9 and TRBJ2-2; D perhaps matches TRBD2 (5 bases). V lost 1 base, J lost 7 bases, and 16 bases lay in between. Germline V gene lookup returns CDR1 SEHNR and CDR2 FQNEAQ (reference sequence). The CDR3 has 16 residues. The CDR3 region is CASSLDALTEGGELFF. In DNA form, the CDR3 reads TGTGCCAGCAGCTTAGACGCCCTAACAGAGGGCGGGGAGCTGTTTTTT. The full variable domain, rest sourced from reference TRBV7-9 and TRBJ2-2, is DTGVSQNPRHKITKRGQNVTFRCDPISEHNRLYWYRQTLGQGPEFLTYFQNEAQLEKSRLLSDRFSAERPKGSFSTLEIQRTEQGDSAMYLCASSLDALTEGGELFFGEGSRLTVL.

This clone was counted between two and nine times. The CDR3 DNA reads TGTGCCAGCAGCTTGGGGGAGGGGCCCCAGCATTTT. Protein product: CASSLGEGPQHF. This chain joins TRBV5-4 and TRBJ1-5; D remains unclear. The length of the CDR3 is 12 residues. The V end was cut by 0 bases, the J end by 9 bases, with 7 bases between. CDR1 SGHNT and CDR2 YYREEE come from the germline V gene (reference sequence).

The chain couples TRBV5-1 to TRBJ2-5, with 8 bases fitting TRBD2. With V trimmed by 0 bases and J by 4 bases, 2 bases remained unmatched. CDR3 size: 14 residues. Germline CDR1 is SGHRS and CDR2 is YFSETQ. The CDR3 region is CASSLGSGAETQYF. The CDR3 nucleotides are TGCGCCAGCAGCTTGGGTAGCGGGGCAGAGACCCAGTACTTC.

This chain joins TRBV5-4 and TRBJ2-3; 10 nucleotides match TRBD1. The V gene end was trimmed by 6 bases and the J gene end by 4 bases; junction bases not matched to a gene: 5. The CDR3 is 14 amino acids. The V gene's germline CDR1 is SGHNT and CDR2 YYREEE (reference sequence). CDR3 protein: CASTTGGFPDTQYF. CDR3 bases: TGTGCCAGCACGACAGGGGGCTTCCCAGATACGCAGTATTTT.

V usage is TRBV29-1 and J usage is TRBJ2-2; D gene uncertain. This CDR3 has 13 residues. CDR1 is SQVTM, CDR2 ANQGSEA, per germline. V lost 8 bases, J lost 0 bases, and 10 bases lay in between. Written as DNA, the CDR3 is TGCAGCATACAAATCCCGAACACCGGGGAGCTGTTTTTT. Protein product: CSIQIPNTGELFF.

V and J are TRBV5-4 and TRBJ2-5; tentative D call: TRBD1 (6 bases). V was trimmed by 2 bases and J by 2 bases, leaving 7 bases between them. The CDR3 runs to 13 residues. In germline, CDR1 is SGHNT, CDR2 YYREEE (reference sequence). CDR3 amino acids: CASSLQGQETQYF. CDR3 in DNA: TGTGCCAGCAGCTTACAGGGACAAGAGACCCAGTACTTC.